One and the same sample provided the 32 T cell receptor beta chains below, sequenced in a study of blood T cell repertoires in COVID-19. Clones were sequenced by immunoSEQ multiplex PCR, and TCRdb holds only the in-frame ones, with some missing. The sample consists of 90,000 or so clones, 90% of them appearing once. The sample comprised peripheral blood. The source of these receptors is a woman of 80 years or more with active or convalescent COVID-19.

The rearrangement uses TRBV18 and TRBJ2-3; possibly TRBD2 for D (5 bases). Germline values: CDR1 KGHSH, CDR2 LQKENI. V dropped 3 bases and J dropped 0 bases, with 10 bases sitting between them. CDR3 length: 15 residues. The CDR3 loop is CASSPRTLSTDTQYF. The CDR3 nucleotides are TGTGCCAGCTCACCCCGGACTCTGAGCACAGATACGCAGTATTTT.

This clone has a single count. The chain couples TRBV11-2 to TRBJ2-3; 10 nucleotides line up with TRBD2. This CDR3 is 19 amino acids long. Unmatched junction bases numbered 16, after V lost 3 bases and J lost 4 bases. Germline assignment: CDR1 SGHAT and CDR2 FQNNGV. CDR3 loop: CASSFPTTLAGGSSDTQYF. Here the CDR3 DNA reads TGTGCCAGCAGCTTCCCCACGACCTTAGCGGGAGGCTCGTCAGATACGCAGTATTTT. Combining the CDR3 with reference TRBV11-2 and TRBJ2-3 gives the whole variable domain EAGVAQSPRYKIIEKRQSVAFWCNPISGHATLYWYQQILGQGPKLLIQFQNNGVVDDSQLPKDRFSAERLKGVDSTLKIQPAKLEDSAVYLCASSFPTTLAGGSSDTQYFGPGTRLTVL.

The chain has TRBV20-1 and TRBJ2-7, with 8 bases aligning to TRBD2. This CDR3 spans 11 amino acids. The V gene end was trimmed by 2 bases and the J gene end by 12 bases; junction bases not matched to a gene: 6. Germline assignment: CDR1 DFQATT and CDR2 SNEGSKA (reference sequence). In nucleotides, the CDR3 is TGCAGTGCTAGACTCAGCGGGAGTCTGTACTTC. Its translation is CSARLSGSLYF.

The gene calls are TRBV6-1 and TRBJ1-1; possibly TRBD1 for D (5 bases). The CDR3 runs to 13 residues. Germline V gene sequence: CDR1 MNHNS, CDR2 SASEGT. The V end lost 2 bases, the J end lost 6 bases, and 10 bases lay between the germline ends. The CDR3 DNA sequence: TGTGCCAGCAGTGAATCAGGCAGGGCTGAAGCTTTCTTT. It translates to CASSESGRAEAFF.

The rearrangement links TRBV6-5 to TRBJ1-5, with 9 bases fitting TRBD1. V was clipped by 6 bases and J by 0 bases; unmatched bases: 3. The CDR3 sequence is 15 residues long. In germline, CDR1 is MNHEY, CDR2 SVGAGI. In DNA form, the CDR3 reads TGTGCCAGCAGCAAGGACAGGGGTAGCAATCAGCCCCAGCATTTT. As protein: CASSKDRGSNQPQHF.

The chain uses TRBV29-1 and TRBJ2-3, with TRBD1 identical over 8 bases. The germline V gene has CDR1 SQVTM and CDR2 ANQGSEA. This CDR3 region has 14 residues. J lost 3 bases, V lost 8 bases, and 10 bases had no gene match. The CDR3 DNA sequence: TGCAGCTACCTCAGGGGGCAGGGAACAGATACGCAGTATTTT. It encodes CSYLRGQGTDTQYF.

V usage is TRBV7-9 and J usage is TRBJ2-5; perhaps TRBD2 as D (6 bases). Germline V gene sequence: CDR1 SEHNR, CDR2 FQNEAQ (reference sequence). The length of the CDR3 is 14 residues. The V end was cut by 7 bases, the J end by 0 bases, with 12 bases between. This CDR3 reads CASNGGFHQETQYF. CDR3 nucleotide sequence: TGTGCCAGCAACGGGGGATTTCACCAAGAGACCCAGTACTTC. Together with reference TRBV7-9 and TRBJ2-5, the CDR3 gives the full variable domain: DTGVSQNPRHKITKRGQNVTFRCDPISEHNRLYWYRQTLGQGPEFLTYFQNEAQLEKSRLLSDRFSAERPKGSFSTLEIQRTEQGDSAMYLCASNGGFHQETQYFGPGTRLLVL.

V and J are TRBV5-1 and TRBJ2-1; TRBD2 aligns across 10 bases. Per the germline V gene, CDR1 is SGHRS and CDR2 is YFSETQ. The V and J ends lost 0 bases and 8 bases, in that order; junction bases with no gene match: 2. The CDR3 covers 14 residues. The CDR3 coding sequence is TGCGCCAGCAGCTTGGTGGGGACTAGCGATGAGCAGTTCTTC. It is translated as CASSLVGTSDEQFF.

In its sample, this clone was seen once. The CDR3 loop is CASAIGTNTGELFF. CDR3 DNA sequence: TGTGCCAGTGCCATCGGGACGAACACCGGGGAGCTGTTTTTT. The chain joins TRBV19 to TRBJ2-2; a possible D gene is TRBD2 (5 bases). The ends were cut back, 8 bases at V and 0 bases at J, with 10 bases in the middle. The germline V gene has CDR1 LNHDA and CDR2 SQIVND (reference sequence). The CDR3 contains 14 residues.

This sequence joins TRBV28 and TRBJ1-4; D may be TRBD1 (6 bases). The CDR3 contains 18 residues. The germline V gene has CDR1 MDHEN and CDR2 SYDVKM. V lost 4 bases, J lost 6 bases, and 24 bases lay in between. DNA of the CDR3: TGTGCCAGCAGTTCCCCCCTGGCAACAGGGTTCGGTTATGAAAAACTGTTTTTT. Translated: CASSSPLATGFGYEKLFF.

This sequence joins TRBV3-1 (or the pseudogene TRBV3-2) and TRBJ2-1; 13 nucleotides match TRBD2. The CDR3 contains 17 residues. CDR1 is LGHDT, CDR2 YNNKEL, per germline (reference sequence). Germline trimming cut 1 base from V and 15 bases from J; bases unmatched to any gene: 15. CDR3 in amino acids: CASSQVPGLAGSEKRFF. The DNA of the CDR3 is TGTGCCAGCAGCCAAGTACCGGGACTAGCGGGAAGTGAGAAACGGTTCTTC.

V usage is TRBV9 and J usage is TRBJ2-7; D gene unclear. The CDR3 loop spans 15 amino acids. Germline loops: CDR1 SGDLS, CDR2 YYNGEE. The V gene lost 0 bases and the J gene lost 0 bases, with 10 bases spanning the gap. This CDR3 is CASSVGPGSSYEQYF. CDR3 DNA sequence: TGTGCCAGCAGCGTAGGCCCGGGTTCCTCCTACGAGCAGTACTTC.

This chain links TRBV5-6 with TRBJ2-3, with D possibly being TRBD1 (6 bases). The germline CDR1 and CDR2 sequences are SGHDT and YYEEEE. With 3 bases removed from V and 1 base from J, the gap between germline ends came to 9 bases. This CDR3 region has 14 residues. The CDR3 loop reads CASSSGTRTDTQYF. CDR3 coding DNA: TGTGCCAGCAGCTCCGGGACACGCACAGATACGCAGTATTTT.

The rearrangement links TRBV28 to TRBJ1-3; a weak D match, TRBD1 (6 bases). The ends were cut back, 2 bases at V and 4 bases at J, with 12 bases in the middle. This CDR3 contains 15 residues. Germline V gene sequence: CDR1 MDHEN, CDR2 SYDVKM. The CDR3 protein is CASSLNGGAGNTIYF. In DNA, the CDR3 is TGTGCCAGCAGTTTAAACGGGGGGGCGGGAAACACCATATATTTT. Drawing the rest from reference TRBV28 and TRBJ1-3, the complete variable domain is DVKVTQSSRYLVKRTGEKVFLECVQDMDHENMFWYRQDPGLGLRLIYFSYDVKMKEKGDIPEGYSVSREKKERFSLILESASTNQTSMYLCASSLNGGAGNTIYFGEGSWLTVV.

J is TRBJ2-3 and V is TRBV7-9; 12 nucleotides agree with TRBD2. The junction had 9 bases not matched to a gene; V was cut back by 5 bases and J by 6 bases. This CDR3 is built from 16 residues. Germline V CDR1 and CDR2: SEHNR, FQNEAQ (reference sequence). The CDR3 bases are TGTGCCAGCAGCCTTGGGACTAGCGGGTTTTATGATACGCAGTATTTT. Translation gives CASSLGTSGFYDTQYF.

The chain employs TRBV5-1 and TRBJ2-5; 7 nucleotides align to TRBD2. The germline gives CDR1 SGHRS, CDR2 YFSETQ. Unmatched junction bases numbered 3, after V lost 2 bases and J lost 2 bases. The CDR3 extends over 14 amino acids. In DNA, the CDR3 is TGCGCCAGCAGCTTCGGACTAGGGCAAGAGACCCAGTACTTC. This translates into CASSFGLGQETQYF.

The rearrangement links TRBV7-8 to TRBJ1-1; no firm D call. V lost 3 bases and J lost 0, with 14 bases in between. The length of the CDR3 is 16 residues. Germline lookup yields CDR1 SGHVS and CDR2 FQNEAQ. In DNA form, the CDR3 reads TGTGCCAGCAGCTTCGATGCAGGTATTATGAACACTGAAGCTTTCTTT. It yields the protein CASSFDAGIMNTEAFF.

This rearrangement joins TRBV18 to TRBJ2-7; 7 nucleotides align to TRBD1. The ends lost 3 bases at V and 6 bases at J; junction bases unmatched: 8. The CDR3 contains 14 residues. Germline CDR1 KGHSH, CDR2 LQKENI. The DNA of the CDR3 is TGTGCCAGCTCACCGGGGACAGTTGGGGGCGAGCAGTACTTC. Amino acid sequence: CASSPGTVGGEQYF.

The chain combines TRBV6-5 with TRBJ2-1, with 10 nucleotides matching TRBD2. This CDR3 spans 14 amino acids. Germline loops: CDR1 MNHEY, CDR2 SVGAGI. Unmatched junction bases numbered 8, after V lost 10 bases and J lost 5 bases. The CDR3: CATRTSGANNEQFF. The DNA for the CDR3 is TGTGCCACCAGGACTAGCGGAGCGAACAATGAGCAGTTCTTC.

The V call is TRBV5-1, the J call TRBJ2-7, with D unresolved. Per germline, CDR1 SGHRS and CDR2 YFSETQ. Trimming left V 4 bases short and J 2 bases short, with 13 bases between. CDR3 length equals 14 residues. The CDR3: CASSPGQAAYEQYF. CDR3 coding DNA: TGCGCCAGCAGCCCCGGTCAAGCCGCCTACGAGCAGTACTTC.

V is TRBV18 and J is TRBJ2-1; 9 bases match TRBD1. Germline lookup yields CDR1 KGHSH and CDR2 LQKENI. The CDR3 sequence is 17 residues long. After removal of 0 bases from V and 5 bases from J, the junction contained 8 bases not matched to a gene. In DNA, the CDR3 is TGTGCCAGCTCACCACCGGTGAGGACAGGGGTCCACAATGAGCAGTTCTTC. It is translated as CASSPPVRTGVHNEQFF.

The V and J genes are TRBV4-1 and TRBJ2-1; tentative D call: TRBD2 (6 bases). The CDR3 has 18 amino acids. Trimming cost V 0 bases and J 4 bases, with 19 bases left between them. The germline gives CDR1 MGHRA, CDR2 YSYEKL. The CDR3 region has the DNA TGCGCCAGCAGCCAAGATTTTTCGCGGCGGGGAAAGTACAATGAGCAGTTCTTC. Protein product: CASSQDFSRRGKYNEQFF.

The chain couples TRBV28 to TRBJ1-4; 9 bases match TRBD1. The CDR3 sequence is 14 residues long. Germline-derived CDR1 and CDR2 are MDHEN and SYDVKM. Trimming took 6 bases from V and 5 from J; bases not matched to a gene: 4. The CDR3 reads CASSTQGANEKLFF. In DNA, the CDR3 is TGTGCCAGCAGCACACAGGGGGCGAATGAAAAACTGTTTTTT.

The chain uses TRBV5-1 and TRBJ2-1; possibly TRBD1 for D (5 bases). Trimming shortened V by 2 bases and J by 8 bases, and 8 bases separated the two germline ends. The CDR3 runs to 12 residues. Germline-derived CDR1 and CDR2 are SGHRS and YFSETQ. Here the CDR3 DNA reads TGCGCCAGCAGCTTAGGACACGATGAGCAGTTCTTC. Its protein is CASSLGHDEQFF.

V is TRBV28 and J is TRBJ1-5; possibly TRBD1 for D (5 bases). Germline V gene data show CDR1 as MDHEN and CDR2 as SYDVKM. The V and J ends lost 7 bases and 1 base respectively, with 14 bases between them. The CDR3 spans 15 residues. The CDR3 protein is CASTVGGWSNQPQHF. For the CDR3, the DNA is TGTGCCAGCACCGTGGGGGGTTGGAGCAATCAGCCCCAGCATTTT.

This sequence joins TRBV5-1 and TRBJ2-2; a weak D match, TRBD1 (5 bases). Germline V gives CDR1 SGHRS, CDR2 YFSETQ. The length of the CDR3 is 13 residues. V was pared by 4 bases and J by 5 bases, with 9 bases between. The CDR3 bases are TGCGCCAGCAGCGTGACAGCAACCGGGGAGCTGTTTTTT. Translation gives CASSVTATGELFF.

The rearrangement links TRBV18 to TRBJ1-2; 9 bases are shared with TRBD1. Germline V lookup: CDR1 KGHSH, CDR2 LQKENI. Trimming cost V 6 bases and J 8 bases; bases outside gene matches: 10. The CDR3 is made up of 14 amino acids. The CDR3 region has the DNA TGTGCCAGCTCTCCGGACAGGGGAGGGGTCGGCTACACCTTC. Its translation is CASSPDRGGVGYTF.

The V and J genes are TRBV5-6 and TRBJ2-4; possibly TRBD2 for D (5 bases). CDR1 SGHDT and CDR2 YYEEEE come from the germline V gene. The CDR3 totals 16 residues. Trimming shortened V by 6 bases and J by 0 bases, and 16 bases separated the two germline ends. The CDR3 DNA reads TGTGCCAGCACTACTGGACTTTCTATAGCCAAAAACATTCAGTACTTC. Translated, it gives CASTTGLSIAKNIQYF. The full variable domain, completed using reference TRBV5-6 and TRBJ2-4, is DAGVTQSPTHLIKTRGQQVTLRCSPKSGHDTVSWYQQALGQGPQFIFQYYEEEERQRGNFPDRFSGHQFPNYSSELNVNALLLGDSALYLCASTTGLSIAKNIQYFGAGTRLSVL.

The rearrangement links TRBV7-9 to TRBJ1-6; no definite D call. The CDR3 length is 12 residues. The germline V gene encodes CDR1 SEHNR and CDR2 FQNEAQ (reference sequence). Trimming removed 5 bases at V and 9 bases at J, with 8 bases between. The CDR3 spells CASSTQSSPLHF. In nucleotides, the CDR3 is TGTGCCAGCAGCACACAGAGTTCACCCCTCCACTTT.

J is TRBJ2-7 and V is TRBV28; 10 bases match TRBD2. V trimming: 2 bases; J trimming: 1 base; junction bases outside the gene matches: 8. Germline assignment: CDR1 MDHEN and CDR2 SYDVKM. The CDR3 has 17 amino acids. DNA of the CDR3: TGTGCCAGCAGTTTAATAGCGGGAGGTTCCCATTCCTACGAGCAGTACTTC. It yields the protein CASSLIAGGSHSYEQYF.

This chain uses TRBV3-1 (or the pseudogene TRBV3-2) with TRBJ2-2; D is perhaps TRBD1 (5 bases). Between the trimmed V and J ends, which lost 4 bases and 2 bases, there was a span of 14 bases. This CDR3 is built from 16 residues. The germline gives CDR1 LGHDT, CDR2 YNNKEL (reference sequence). CDR3 protein: CASSRGLPVNTGELFF. Here the CDR3 DNA reads TGTGCCAGCAGCCGGGGCTTACCCGTTAACACCGGGGAGCTGTTTTTT.

This chain links TRBV28 with TRBJ2-7; 8 bases are shared with TRBD1. The V segment lost 2 bases and the J segment 4 bases; nucleotides outside the gene matches: 4. Germline V CDR1 and CDR2: MDHEN, SYDVKM. CDR3 length equals 14 residues. The CDR3, as DNA: TGTGCCAGCAGTTTACGCAGGGGGCTTTACGAGCAGTACTTC. As protein: CASSLRRGLYEQYF.